This T cell receptor beta chain stems from a study of shared clonotypes between healthy human individuals. Original processing notes: With immunoSEQ giving junction-only sequences and no quality scores, filtering differed. Sequenced by immunoSEQ multiplex PCR; TCRdb stores in-frame clones only, minus some. That table is the source of V, J and clone size, and D and trimming were worked out from the DNA. The table includes millions of clones, about 95% detected once. Findings and caveats of the study: About 5% of naive CD4 clonotypes were shared across four donors. Even with large depth, rarefaction showed that sorted-subset sequencing was incomplete.

CD8 cells classed as naive were CD45RO-negative and positively selected for CCR7, excluding terminally differentiated effector memory CD45RA+ cells. Participating donors were healthy, HIV-negative adults free of recent acute infections or vaccinations. Comments on this clone: The antigen is not known.

Trimming left V 6 bases short and J 4 bases short, with 14 bases between. The CDR3 contains 14 residues. Germline CDR1 reads MNHEY; CDR2 reads SMNVEV (reference sequence). The source material was naive CD8+ T cells sorted from blood. This chain connects TRBV27 to TRBJ2-3, with a possible D match to TRBD1 (6 bases). This clonotype was obtained from a man between 18 and 35 years old in good health. The CDR3 region is CASREGQSPDTQYF. The CDR3 bases are TGTGCCAGCAGGGAAGGACAGTCCCCAGATACGCAGTATTTT.